This TCR beta chain was retrieved from a study of T cell repertoires in cytomegalovirus infection. Whole-study context: From public TCR beta signatures came an indication of both CMV infection and matching HLA type.

TCRdb reanalysed the reads using MiXCR and keeps one entry per CDR3 protein. The table shows 550,000 to 700,000 distinct CDR3 sequences, with approximately 40% occurring only once. This clonotype was seen repeatedly, ten times or more. As yet, its antigen is unknown. This TCR was sampled from a human donor in good health (CMV status not recorded). Some clones in this sample may be carry-over from other donors' samples. Sequencing used cultured PBMCs, obtained from culture after CMV antigen stimulation.

The CDR3 loop reads CASSLVVSYEQYF. The CDR3 DNA sequence: TGTGCCAGCAGCTTAGTGGTTTCCTACGAGCAGTACTTC. The chain uses TRBV7-2 and TRBJ2-7; D is undetermined. Deletions cut 1 base from V and 1 base from J, with 5 bases between. This CDR3 has 13 amino acids. Germline-derived CDR1 and CDR2 are SGHTA and FQGNSA.